Listed here are 4 T cell receptor beta chains from one sample, sequenced in a study of OX40 agonist ivuxolimab in advanced cancers. TCRdb keeps only in-frame clones here, not all; method: immunoSEQ multiplex PCR. The data show approximately 20,000 clones, about 82% seen once. Source: CD4+ or CD8+ T cells sorted from blood, taken in a trial of the OX40 agonist ivuxolimab. The source of these receptors is an adult with an advanced solid tumor such as melanoma, head and neck, liver or kidney cancer.

This clone was observed a few times. J is TRBJ2-3 and V is TRBV11-2; maybe TRBD2 (5 bases). V lost 10 bases and J 0 bases, leaving 17 bases between the germline ends. The CDR3 is 15 amino acids. Germline CDR1 SGHAT, CDR2 FQNNGV. The DNA for the CDR3 is TGTGCCACCCAAGGGAGCAGCCCTAGCACAGATACGCAGTATTTT. This codes for CATQGSSPSTDTQYF.

The chain has TRBV20-1 and TRBJ1-2; weak D call: TRBD1 (5 bases). This CDR3 comprises 11 residues. With 3 bases removed from V and 7 bases from J, the gap between germline ends came to 9 bases. Per germline, CDR1 DFQATT and CDR2 SNEGSKA (reference sequence). The CDR3 sequence: CSASQGLGYTF. The CDR3, as DNA: TGCAGTGCTAGCCAGGGACTTGGCTACACCTTC.

This chain connects TRBV7-9 to TRBJ1-1; D is possibly TRBD1 (5 bases). Germline V CDR1 and CDR2: SEHNR, FQNEAQ (reference sequence). V shed 1 base and J shed 6 bases, with 15 bases lying between them. The CDR3 spans 15 residues. Written as DNA, the CDR3 is TGTGCCAGCAGCTTAGTACAGGAATACCTCCCTGAAGCTTTCTTT. Encoded protein: CASSLVQEYLPEAFF.

V is TRBV6-4 and J is TRBJ2-2; tentative D call: TRBD1 (7 bases). Germline values: CDR1 MRHNA, CDR2 SNTAGT. The V end was cut by 3 bases, the J end by 3 bases, with 17 bases between. This CDR3 contains 17 residues. CDR3 sequence (DNA): TGTGCCAGCAGTGAGGGTAGCGGAGGGGGCGACACCGGGGAGCTGTTTTTT. Translation: CASSEGSGGGDTGELFF.